These T cell receptor beta chains were read from a single sample in a study of blood T cell repertoires in COVID-19. Sequencing used immunoSEQ multiplex PCR; TCRdb keeps in-frame clones, though not all of them. The table includes around 230,000 clones, 70% to 90% detected once. Sequenced input: PBMCs or T cells enriched from blood (not recorded which). These receptor sequences come from a woman between 35 and 50 years old with acute COVID-19. Both conserved end residues are trimmed from each CDR3.

CDR3 length	V gene	J gene	CDR3 protein
15	TRBV7-3	TRBJ2-1	ASSPLIGGSSYNEQF
13	TRBV5-1	TRBJ2-1	ASSLAVGALNEQF
13	TRBV19	TRBJ1-6	ASRGTQGGHSPLH
11	TRBV2	TRBJ1-2	ASAGQGDYGYT
14	TRBV19	TRBJ1-5	ASVIGSDRLNQPQH
14	TRBV6-6	TRBJ2-5	ASSYGTSGTQETQY
12	TRBV10-1	TRBJ2-1	ASSEQLEGAEQF
8	TRBV1	TRBJ1-6	TSSPSFLH
13	TRBV19	TRBJ2-7	ASSQENSGSHEQY
14	TRBV5-1	TRBJ2-1	ASSLVSAGSYNEQF
15	TRBV2	TRBJ2-5	ASGSDRTTWGQETQY
13	TRBV9	TRBJ2-7	ASSAGNAAFYEQY
13	TRBV6-5	TRBJ2-3	ASRDPGLDTDTQY
16	TRBV5-1	TRBJ2-7	ASSPGLAGVHRYYEQY
8	TRBV20-1	TRBJ1-1	SAGSFGDF
11	TRBV3-1/TRBV3-2	TRBJ1-1	ASSQDMNTEAF
12	TRBV3-1/TRBV3-2	TRBJ2-1	ASSQVRLAREQF
16	TRBV19	TRBJ1-5	ASSIQGQGIFANQPQH
13	TRBV5-1	TRBJ2-3	ASSLAVAGLDTQY
13	TRBV3-1/TRBV3-2	TRBJ2-7	ASSPSRWTSGEQY
10	TRBV7-3	TRBJ2-1	ASSFDGDEQF
13	TRBV2	TRBJ1-6	ASSDNRAYNSPLH
13	TRBV4-1	TRBJ1-3	ASSPFAGSGNTIY
14	TRBV9	TRBJ2-3	ASSERLAASTDTQY
14	TRBV5-1	TRBJ2-7	ASSFGPGLGGNEQY
13	TRBV3-1/TRBV3-2	TRBJ2-1	ASSLRLAQRDEQF
13	TRBV6-2/TRBV6-3	TRBJ2-7	ASSYGAGQGYKQY
14	TRBV21-1	TRBJ2-2	ASSKRGTGGTGELF
11	TRBV6-5	TRBJ1-1	ASTRYRGASAF
13	TRBV27	TRBJ2-2	ASKKPQGATGELF
12	TRBV30	TRBJ2-7	AWNALAGPLEQY
13	TRBV19	TRBJ2-6	ATKTASSGANVLT
12	TRBV11-1	TRBJ2-3	ASSYRGHTDTQY
11	TRBV7-8	TRBJ2-5	ASSREGQETQY
11	TRBV9	TRBJ1-6	ASSEGDLSPLH
13	TRBV9	TRBJ2-3	ASSVVSVGADTQY
10	TRBV24-1	TRBJ2-1	ATSDSGLEQF
13	TRBV7-2	TRBJ1-5	ASSLATGPPPPQH
12	TRBV9	TRBJ1-1	ASSTTGGNTEAF
12	TRBV28	TRBJ1-4	ASSSPDFNEKLF
12	TRBV3-1/TRBV3-2	TRBJ2-7	ASSPGLGNYEQY
14	TRBV7-2	TRBJ1-1	ASSLAIWQGRTEAF
14	TRBV7-6	TRBJ1-5	ASSLAVGGGNQPQH